This entry lists 19 T cell receptor beta chains sequenced from one sample in a study of CD8+ T cells in alopecia areata. Documented treatment: oral pan-JAK inhibitor, 5-10 mg twice daily. Investigators isolated RNA and reverse transcribed it into cDNA to act as the sequencing template. Profiling relied on immunoSEQ multiplex PCR, and the TCRdb table lists in-frame clones only, not all of them. The sample has about 140,000 clones, approximately 85% seen once. The sample in question was CD8+ T cells sorted from blood, obtained at week 4, from a patient treated with tofacitinib. These receptors all stem from a human donor with alopecia areata.

This clone was picked up a small number of times. The chain joins TRBV7-8 to TRBJ1-1; D remains unclear. V gave up 1 base and J gave up 8 bases, with 8 bases separating them. This CDR3 region has 12 residues. Germline V gives CDR1 SGHVS, CDR2 FQNEAQ. DNA for the CDR3: TGTGCCAGCAGCTTAGTCCAGTGGGAAGCTTTCTTT. It yields the protein CASSLVQWEAFF.

This clone appeared a few times. J is TRBJ2-2 and V is TRBV27; D is uncertain. Germline CDR1 and CDR2: MNHEY and SMNVEV (reference sequence). The CDR3 consists of 13 residues. V lost 3 bases to trimming and J lost 4 bases, with 6 bases between them. The CDR3 DNA reads TGTGCCAGCAGTTTTGAGGCCACCGGGGAGCTGTTTTTT. The encoded protein is CASSFEATGELFF.

CDR3 residues: CASGSAGTTGTDTQYF. In nucleotides, the CDR3 is TGTGCTAGTGGTTCCGCCGGGACTACTGGCACAGATACGCAGTATTTT. This chain joins TRBV12-5 and TRBJ2-3, with 7 bases fitting TRBD2. The ends lost 4 bases at V and 1 base at J; junction bases unmatched: 8. The V gene's germline CDR1 is LGHNT and CDR2 FRNRAP. This CDR3 is built from 16 residues.

This chain connects TRBV5-1 to TRBJ2-7; 8 nucleotides line up with TRBD1. In germline, CDR1 is SGHRS, CDR2 YFSETQ. This CDR3 region has 14 residues. V gave up 4 bases and J gave up 0 bases; unmatched junction bases: 3. The CDR3 DNA follows: TGCGCCAGCAGCACCGGACAGGGCTCCTACGAGCAGTACTTC. It codes for CASSTGQGSYEQYF.

This rearrangement joins TRBV9 to TRBJ2-7; possibly TRBD2 for D (5 bases). CDR1 and CDR2 (germline): SGDLS, YYNGEE. The V and J ends lost 0 bases and 3 bases respectively, with 10 bases between them. CDR3 length: 14 amino acids. This chain's CDR3 is CASSVGLAIYEQYF. The CDR3 DNA sequence: TGTGCCAGCAGCGTAGGCCTAGCCATCTACGAGCAGTACTTC.

This clone has just a few counts. This chain joins TRBV7-9 and TRBJ2-1; D gene ambiguous. CDR1 and CDR2 (germline): SEHNR, FQNEAQ (reference sequence). The CDR3 length is 16 residues. The germline V and J ends were trimmed by 5 bases and 3 bases, with 17 bases remaining between them. This chain's CDR3 is CASSPNRIPLYNEQFF. As DNA, the CDR3 is TGTGCCAGCAGCCCAAATAGGATCCCCCTCTACAATGAGCAGTTCTTC. Supplemented by reference TRBV7-9 and TRBJ2-1, the full variable domain reads DTGVSQNPRHKITKRGQNVTFRCDPISEHNRLYWYRQTLGQGPEFLTYFQNEAQLEKSRLLSDRFSAERPKGSFSTLEIQRTEQGDSAMYLCASSPNRIPLYNEQFFGPGTRLTVL.

In its sample, this clone was seen a few times. One end of the junction does not line up with germline, which may come from a read error. The chain combines TRBV29-1 with TRBJ2-7; D possibly uses TRBD1 or TRBD2 (5 bases each). Germline V gives CDR1 SQVTM, CDR2 ANQGSEA. This CDR3 is 11 amino acids long. DNA of the CDR3: TGCAGCGTTGAAGATTGGGGGATTAGGCACTTC. This translates into CSVEDWGIRHF.

The chain recombines TRBV19 with TRBJ2-7, with D tentatively TRBD1 or TRBD2 (5 bases each). V was trimmed by 5 bases and J by 0 bases, leaving 8 bases between them. This CDR3 has 13 residues. Germline loops: CDR1 LNHDA, CDR2 SQIVND (reference sequence). CDR3 region: CASSPGTSYEQYF. The CDR3 coding sequence is TGTGCCAGTAGTCCCGGGACCTCCTACGAGCAGTACTTC. The full variable domain, its missing parts supplied by reference TRBV19 and TRBJ2-7, is DGGITQSPKYLFRKEGQNVTLSCEQNLNHDAMYWYRQDPGQGLRLIYYSQIVNDFQKGDIAEGYSVSREKKESFPLTVTSAQKNPTAFYLCASSPGTSYEQYFGPGTRLTVT.

The rearrangement uses TRBV6-5 and TRBJ2-7, with a possible D match to TRBD1 (6 bases). This CDR3 spans 15 amino acids. Between the trimmed V and J ends, which lost 5 bases and 4 bases, there was a span of 18 bases. The germline V gene has CDR1 MNHEY and CDR2 SVGAGI. CDR3 in amino acids: CASSVQGSGEYEQYF. DNA for the CDR3: TGTGCCAGCAGTGTACAGGGAAGTGGAGAATACGAGCAGTACTTC.

The gene calls are TRBV4-3 and TRBJ2-7; D is perhaps TRBD2 (5 bases). Germline values: CDR1 LGHNA, CDR2 YSLEER. V was trimmed by 1 base and J by 3 bases, leaving 13 bases between them. The CDR3 has 15 amino acids. The chain's CDR3 is CASSQGVGEHYEQYF. For the CDR3, the DNA is TGCGCCAGCAGCCAAGGGGTCGGGGAACACTACGAGCAGTACTTC.

The chain couples TRBV18 to TRBJ2-5; perhaps TRBD2 as D (5 bases). Trimming removed 2 bases from V and 0 bases from J, with 13 bases in between. This CDR3 spans 16 amino acids. Germline-derived CDR1 and CDR2 are KGHSH and LQKENI. The CDR3 region has the DNA TGTGCCAGCTCACCAACACTAGTATCTTACCAAGAGACCCAGTACTTC. Encoded protein: CASSPTLVSYQETQYF. The full variable domain, rest sourced from reference TRBV18 and TRBJ2-5, is NAGVMQNPRHLVRRRGQEARLRCSPMKGHSHVYWYRQLPEEGLKFMVYLQKENIIDESGMPKERFSAEFPKEGPSILRIQQVVRGDSAAYFCASSPTLVSYQETQYFGPGTRLLVL.

The chain employs TRBV5-4 and TRBJ2-1; TRBD2 is a possible D gene (6 bases). This CDR3 has 14 residues. Germline CDR1 and CDR2: SGHNT and YYREEE (reference sequence). V lost 4 bases and J lost 8, with 16 bases in between. The CDR3 protein is CASSPSWTGDEQFF. CDR3 nucleotides: TGTGCCAGCAGCCCTAGCTGGACGGGGGATGAGCAGTTCTTC.

This chain links TRBV6-5 with TRBJ2-1; TRBD2 matches at 7 bases. The CDR3 runs 11 residues. Per the germline V gene, CDR1 is MNHEY and CDR2 is SVGAGI. The V gene end was trimmed by 6 bases and the J gene end by 9 bases; junction bases not matched to a gene: 2. In DNA form, the CDR3 reads TGTGCCAGCAGCCGGGGGGTTGAGCAGTTCTTC. As protein: CASSRGVEQFF.

This chain joins TRBV6-5 and TRBJ1-6; 9 bases align to TRBD1. The length of the CDR3 is 15 residues. Germline V gives CDR1 MNHEY, CDR2 SVGAGI. With 2 bases clipped from V and 7 bases from J, the junction kept 3 bases outside the gene matches. CDR3 in amino acids: CASSYGTGKNSPLHF. DNA for the CDR3: TGTGCCAGCAGTTACGGGACAGGGAAAAATTCACCCCTCCACTTT.

The genes are TRBV9 and TRBJ2-7, with TRBD1 as a possible D gene (5 bases). The CDR3 consists of 14 residues. The V gene lost 0 bases and the J gene lost 2 bases, with 9 bases spanning the gap. The germline gives CDR1 SGDLS, CDR2 YYNGEE. The DNA of the CDR3 is TGTGCCAGCAGCGTAGGGCAGGGCACCTACGAGCAGTACTTC. Translating it yields CASSVGQGTYEQYF.

CDR3 bases: TGTGCCAGCAGCCCCACCGGGACTAGCGGGGATTGGGGGGAGCTGTTTTTT. Encoded protein: CASSPTGTSGDWGELFF. The J gene is TRBJ2-2, the V gene TRBV11-2; 13 bases match TRBD2. The V gene's germline CDR1 is SGHAT and CDR2 FQNNGV. With V trimmed by 5 bases and J by 8 bases, 11 bases remained unmatched. The CDR3 loop spans 17 amino acids.

The V and J genes are TRBV7-9 and TRBJ2-3; D not resolved. The germline V and J ends were trimmed by 5 bases and 0 bases, with 12 bases remaining between them. The CDR3 length is 15 residues. Germline CDR1 SEHNR, CDR2 FQNEAQ (reference sequence). The DNA for the CDR3 is TGTGCCAGCAGCCTCGTTGATCCTAGCACAGATACGCAGTATTTT. As protein: CASSLVDPSTDTQYF. Supplemented by reference TRBV7-9 and TRBJ2-3, the full variable domain reads DTGVSQNPRHKITKRGQNVTFRCDPISEHNRLYWYRQTLGQGPEFLTYFQNEAQLEKSRLLSDRFSAERPKGSFSTLEIQRTEQGDSAMYLCASSLVDPSTDTQYFGPGTRLTVL.

The V call is TRBV27, the J call TRBJ2-7, with 7 bases matching TRBD2. J lost 2 bases, V lost 6 bases, and 7 bases had no gene match. The CDR3 runs to 14 residues. Germline V gene lookup returns CDR1 MNHEY and CDR2 SMNVEV (reference sequence). The CDR3 bases are TGTGCCAGCAGCCCGACTAGCCCAACCTACGAGCAGTACTTC. Encoded protein: CASSPTSPTYEQYF.

This clone was seen a single time. This chain joins TRBV30 and TRBJ2-7, with 9 bases identical to TRBD1. There are 14 residues in the CDR3. Losses at the gene ends were 1 base for V and 4 bases for J; bases not matched to a gene: 5. Germline assignment: CDR1 GTSNPN and CDR2 SVGIG (reference sequence). The CDR3 spells CAWSGGQGPYEQYF. CDR3 sequence (DNA): TGTGCCTGGAGTGGGGGACAGGGTCCGTACGAGCAGTACTTC. Drawing the rest from reference TRBV30 and TRBJ2-7, the complete variable domain is SQTIHQWPATLVQPVGSPLSLECTVEGTSNPNLYWYRQAAGRGLQLLFYSVGIGQISSEVPQNLSASRPQDRQFILSSKKLLLSDSGFYLCAWSGGQGPYEQYFGPGTRLTVT.